The sequence of this T cell receptor (beta chain) was determined in a study of early T cells in non-severe SARS-CoV-2 infection. The overall study: Sequencing of unsorted whole blood was done on bulk RNA, leaving chains unpaired. Regarding the study as a whole: VDJdb matches were skewed toward anti-spike CD8 T cell responses.

The germline V gene has CDR1 SNHLY and CDR2 FYNNEI. V gave up 6 bases and J gave up 7 bases, with 10 bases separating them. CDR3 length: 11 residues. In its sample, this clonotype was seen many times. Its antigen is undetermined. The library protocol tagged individual cDNA molecules with unique molecular identifiers. TCRdb reprocessed the 5' RACE reads with MiXCR, giving one entry per CDR3 protein. The repertoire holds roughly 68,000 distinct CDR3 sequences, with roughly 5% as singletons. The specimen sequenced was whole blood. This clonotype was sampled from an adult who was a healthcare worker with PCR-confirmed SARS-CoV-2 infection or an uninfected control (not recorded which). The J gene is TRBJ2-7, the V gene TRBV2, with a weak D call TRBD1 (6 bases). The CDR3 DNA is TGTGCCAGCAGGGAGAGGGGGGAGCAGTACTTC. This translates into CASRERGEQYF.